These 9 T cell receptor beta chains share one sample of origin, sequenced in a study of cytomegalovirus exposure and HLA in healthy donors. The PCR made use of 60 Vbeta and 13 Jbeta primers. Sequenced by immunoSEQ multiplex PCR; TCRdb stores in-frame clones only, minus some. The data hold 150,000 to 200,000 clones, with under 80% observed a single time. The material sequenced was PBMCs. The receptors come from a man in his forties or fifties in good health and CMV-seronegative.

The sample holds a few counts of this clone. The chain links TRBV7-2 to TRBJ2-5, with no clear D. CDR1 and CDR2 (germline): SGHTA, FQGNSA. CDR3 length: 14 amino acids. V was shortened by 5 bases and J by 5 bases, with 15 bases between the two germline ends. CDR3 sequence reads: CASSPDFGTETQYF. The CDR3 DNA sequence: TGTGCCAGCAGCCCCGACTTTGGTACGGAGACCCAGTACTTC.

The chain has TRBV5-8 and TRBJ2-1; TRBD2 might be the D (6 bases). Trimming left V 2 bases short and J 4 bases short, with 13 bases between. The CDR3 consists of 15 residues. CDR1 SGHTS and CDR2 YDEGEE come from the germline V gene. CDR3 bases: TGTGCCAGCAGCTTAACGCGGGATTTTTACAATGAGCAGTTCTTC. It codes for CASSLTRDFYNEQFF.

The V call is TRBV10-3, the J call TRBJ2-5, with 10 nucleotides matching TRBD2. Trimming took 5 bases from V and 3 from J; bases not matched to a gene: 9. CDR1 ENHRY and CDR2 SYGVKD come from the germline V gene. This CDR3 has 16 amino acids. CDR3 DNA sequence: TGTGCCATCAGTAATATTGCCGGGACTAGCGAAGAGACCCAGTACTTC. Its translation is CAISNIAGTSEETQYF.

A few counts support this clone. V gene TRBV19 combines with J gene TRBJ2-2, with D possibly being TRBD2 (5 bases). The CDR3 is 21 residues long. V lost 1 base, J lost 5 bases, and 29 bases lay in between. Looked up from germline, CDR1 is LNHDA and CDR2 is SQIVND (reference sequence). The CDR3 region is CASSIAVYGRAGHLGTGELFF. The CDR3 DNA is TGTGCCAGTAGTATAGCGGTGTATGGACGGGCGGGTCACCTGGGGACCGGGGAGCTGTTTTTT.

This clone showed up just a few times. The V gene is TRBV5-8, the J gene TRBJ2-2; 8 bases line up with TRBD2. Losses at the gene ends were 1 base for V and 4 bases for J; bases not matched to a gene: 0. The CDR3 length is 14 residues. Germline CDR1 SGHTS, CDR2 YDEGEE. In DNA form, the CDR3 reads TGTGCCAGCAGCTTGCGGGGGGGCACCGGGGAGCTGTTTTTT. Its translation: CASSLRGGTGELFF.

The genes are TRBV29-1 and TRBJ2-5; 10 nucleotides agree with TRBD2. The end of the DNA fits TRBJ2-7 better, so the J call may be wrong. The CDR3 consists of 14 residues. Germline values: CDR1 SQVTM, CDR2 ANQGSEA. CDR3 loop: CSVSLAGEPREQYF. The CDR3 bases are TGCAGCGTATCGCTAGCGGGGGAACCGCGCGAGCAGTACTTC.

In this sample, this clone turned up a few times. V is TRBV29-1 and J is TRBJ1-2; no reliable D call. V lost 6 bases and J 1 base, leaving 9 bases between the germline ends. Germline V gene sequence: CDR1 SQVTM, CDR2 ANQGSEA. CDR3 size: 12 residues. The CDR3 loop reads CSVGDINYGYTF. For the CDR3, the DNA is TGCAGCGTCGGCGACATTAACTATGGCTACACCTTC.

The CDR3 loop reads CASSPSPGPGGETQYF. The CDR3 nucleotides read TGTGCCAGTAGTCCTAGTCCGGGTCCGGGAGGGGAGACCCAGTACTTC. The chain has TRBV19 and TRBJ2-5, with 8 bases that match TRBD2. Germline CDR1 is LNHDA and CDR2 is SQIVND (reference sequence). The CDR3 loop spans 16 amino acids. The trim removed 5 bases at V and 5 bases at J, leaving 13 bases unmatched.

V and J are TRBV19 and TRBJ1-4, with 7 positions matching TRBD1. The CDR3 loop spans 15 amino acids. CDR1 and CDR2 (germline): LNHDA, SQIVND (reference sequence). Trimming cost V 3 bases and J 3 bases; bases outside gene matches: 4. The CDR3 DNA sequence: TGTGCCAGTAGTATTCGGCAGGGGGCTAATGAAAAACTGTTTTTT. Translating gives CASSIRQGANEKLFF. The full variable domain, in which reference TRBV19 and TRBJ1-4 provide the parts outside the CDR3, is DGGITQSPKYLFRKEGQNVTLSCEQNLNHDAMYWYRQDPGQGLRLIYYSQIVNDFQKGDIAEGYSVSREKKESFPLTVTSAQKNPTAFYLCASSIRQGANEKLFFGSGTQLSVL.